This T cell receptor beta chain was sequenced during a study of blood T cell repertoires in COVID-19. The CDR3 runs to 14 residues. Germline V gives CDR1 WSHSY, CDR2 SAAADI. V lost 4 bases and J 4 bases, leaving 11 bases between the germline ends. Authors' data handling: Amplified reference gene primers provided the basis for estimating nucleated cell counts. TCRdb keeps only in-frame clones here, not all; method: immunoSEQ multiplex PCR. From that table come the V and J calls and clone size; the DNA was used to work out D and trimming. Here the sample spans around 280,000 clones, about 90% being singletons.

The receptor was derived from a woman in her thirties who had recovered from COVID-19. The material sequenced was peripheral blood. The chain uses TRBV10-2 and TRBJ1-5; D call uncertain. In DNA, the CDR3 is TGCGCCAGCAGTGGGGAGTATCCTAATCAGCCCCAGCATTTT. This gives the protein CASSGEYPNQPQHF.